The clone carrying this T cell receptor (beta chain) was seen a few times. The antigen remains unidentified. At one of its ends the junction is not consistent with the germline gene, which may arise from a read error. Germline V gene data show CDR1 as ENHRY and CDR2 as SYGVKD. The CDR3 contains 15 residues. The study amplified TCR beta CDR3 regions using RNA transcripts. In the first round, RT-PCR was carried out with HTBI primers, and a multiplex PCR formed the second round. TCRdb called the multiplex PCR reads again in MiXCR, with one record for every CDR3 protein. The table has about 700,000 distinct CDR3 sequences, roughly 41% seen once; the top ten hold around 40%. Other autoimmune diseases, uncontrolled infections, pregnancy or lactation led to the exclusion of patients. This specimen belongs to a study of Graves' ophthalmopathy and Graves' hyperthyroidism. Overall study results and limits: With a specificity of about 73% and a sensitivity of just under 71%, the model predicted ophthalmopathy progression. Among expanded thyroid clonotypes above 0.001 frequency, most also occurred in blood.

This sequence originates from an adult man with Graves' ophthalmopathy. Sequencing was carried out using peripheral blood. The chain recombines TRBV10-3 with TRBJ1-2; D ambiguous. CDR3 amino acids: CASSYSGSSNYGYTF. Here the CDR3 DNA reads TGTGCCAGCAGTTACTCGGGCAGCTCTAACTATGGCTACACCTTC.